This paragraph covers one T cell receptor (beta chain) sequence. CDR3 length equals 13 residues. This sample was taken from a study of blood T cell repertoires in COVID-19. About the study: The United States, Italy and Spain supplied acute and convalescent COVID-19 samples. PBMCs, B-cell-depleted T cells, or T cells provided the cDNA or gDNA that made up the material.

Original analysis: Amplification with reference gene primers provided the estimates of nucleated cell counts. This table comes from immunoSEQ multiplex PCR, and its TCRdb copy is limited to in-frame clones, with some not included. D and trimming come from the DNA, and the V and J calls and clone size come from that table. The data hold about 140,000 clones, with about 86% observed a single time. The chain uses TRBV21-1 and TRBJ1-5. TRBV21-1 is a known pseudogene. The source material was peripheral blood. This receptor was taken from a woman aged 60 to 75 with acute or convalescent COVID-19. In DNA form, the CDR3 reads TGTGCCAGCAGCAATAGAAGCAATCAGCCCCAGCATTTT. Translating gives CASSNRSNQPQHF.